The 2 T cell receptor beta chains below all came from one sample that was sequenced in a study of T cell responses to AZD1222 COVID-19 vaccine. Using immunoSEQ multiplex PCR, the repertoire was profiled, and TCRdb retains in-frame clones only, with some absent. The sample contains approximately 83,000 clones, around nine tenths of which appear only once. Sequenced here: peripheral blood, sampled on day 0 of MenACWY control vaccination. The origin of the receptors is an adult in good health.

The V call is TRBV9, the J call TRBJ2-1; 8 bases match TRBD2. V shed 7 bases, J shed 6 bases, and the junction held 18 bases outside the gene matches. CDR3 length: 17 amino acids. Germline V gives CDR1 SGDLS, CDR2 YYNGEE. CDR3 residues: CASSGGGLATGLNEQFF. In DNA form, the CDR3 reads TGTGCCAGCTCCGGGGGGGGCCTAGCCACCGGCCTCAATGAGCAGTTCTTC.

The V gene is TRBV6-5, the J gene TRBJ2-7; 7 positions match TRBD2. The junction had 9 bases not matched to a gene; V was cut back by 5 bases and J by 5 bases. The CDR3 loop spans 14 amino acids. Germline lookup yields CDR1 MNHEY and CDR2 SVGAGI. The CDR3 reads CASSTAGAGDEQYF. DNA for the CDR3: TGTGCCAGCAGTACGGCGGGAGCCGGGGACGAGCAGTACTTC.